Shown below are 8 T cell receptor beta chains from a single sample sequenced in a study of blood T cell repertoires in COVID-19. Repertoires were generated with immunoSEQ multiplex PCR, while TCRdb's copy carries only in-frame clones and drops some. The table has about 22,000 clones, 91% seen once. Sequences were obtained from peripheral blood. The receptors derive from a woman between 70 and 85 years old with active COVID-19.

This chain joins TRBV7-9 and TRBJ2-3; TRBD2 is a possible D gene (6 bases). Germline-derived CDR1 and CDR2 are SEHNR and FQNEAQ (reference sequence). Trimming removed 1 base from V and 5 bases from J, with 10 bases in between. The length of the CDR3 is 14 residues. CDR3 bases: TGTGCCAGCAGCTTAGTTAGCGGAGGAGATACGCAGTATTTT. Encoded protein: CASSLVSGGDTQYF.

The CDR3 reads CATSGTGHDQPQHF. CDR3 nucleotides: TGTGCCACCAGTGGGACAGGGCATGATCAGCCCCAGCATTTT. The rearrangement links TRBV24-1 to TRBJ1-5; the match to TRBD1 covers 8 bases. Trimming took 5 bases from V and 5 from J; bases not matched to a gene: 4. The CDR3 sequence is 14 residues long. Germline loops: CDR1 KGHDR, CDR2 SFDVKD.

In DNA form, the CDR3 reads TGCAGCGTTGAAGAGGGGACAGCGAACTACGAGCAGTACTTC. It yields the protein CSVEEGTANYEQYF. The chain uses TRBV29-1 and TRBJ2-7, with 7 bases fitting TRBD1. Germline assignment: CDR1 SQVTM and CDR2 ANQGSEA. The CDR3 sequence is 14 residues long. The J segment lost 3 bases and the V segment lost 0 bases, leaving 5 bases of the junction unmatched.

This clone was found a few times. The chain has TRBV6-2 or TRBV6-3 and TRBJ1-4, with 8 positions matching TRBD1. Germline V CDR1 and CDR2: MNHEY, SVGEGT. V shed 4 bases and J 12 bases; nucleotides not matched to a gene: 4. The CDR3 covers 12 residues. Here the CDR3 DNA reads TGTGCCAGCAGTTCTTCACAGGGGGAACTGTTTTTT. The encoded protein is CASSSSQGELFF.

For the CDR3, the DNA is TGTGCCAGCAGCTTAGGGGCAGTGCTATCCTTCAATGAAAAACTGTTTTTT. It encodes CASSLGAVLSFNEKLFF. The V gene is TRBV7-8, the J gene TRBJ1-4; no reliable D call. The germline V gene has CDR1 SGHVS and CDR2 FQNEAQ. The CDR3 covers 17 residues. V dropped 1 base and J dropped 5 bases, with 17 bases sitting between them.

The chain uses TRBV18 and TRBJ1-4; D uncertain. Germline V CDR1 and CDR2: KGHSH, LQKENI. This CDR3 is 11 amino acids long. Trimming pared 8 bases from V and 8 bases from J, leaving 9 bases between. CDR3 bases: TGTGCCAGCACTGAGGGCGAAAAACTGTTTTTT. Amino acid sequence: CASTEGEKLFF.

Within the sample, this clone is medium-sized (0.01 to 0.1%). The identical CDR3 is also encoded by other nucleotide sequences in the sample. The chain carries TRBV28 and TRBJ1-1, with D possibly being TRBD1 (6 bases). In germline, CDR1 is MDHEN, CDR2 SYDVKM. The CDR3 is made up of 11 amino acids. In DNA, the CDR3 is TGTGCGGGGGGGCGAAACACTGAAGCTTTCTTT. Translated, it gives CAGGRNTEAFF.

V is TRBV7-9 and J is TRBJ1-1; maybe TRBD1 (6 bases). This CDR3 spans 14 amino acids. The germline V and J ends were trimmed by 3 bases and 7 bases, with 15 bases remaining between them. Germline V gene lookup returns CDR1 SEHNR and CDR2 FQNEAQ (reference sequence). The DNA for the CDR3 is TGTGCCAGCAGCTTTGGGGAGACAGGCGTTGAAGCTTTCTTT. This encodes CASSFGETGVEAFF.